This T cell receptor (beta chain) was observed in a study of T-cell reconstitution after alpha-beta-depleted transplantation in children. Library preparation (for TCRbeta) was performed with unique molecular identifiers. MiXCR was run by TCRdb on the PCR reads, yielding one entry per CDR3 protein. The table lists roughly 500,000 distinct CDR3 sequences, about 31% of them singletons. The specimen was PBMCs from the stem cell graft donor, collected from the stem cell graft. The origin of this receptor is a human donor who donated a stem cell graft to a child with aplastic anemia.

The CDR3 is CASSSRDGTNTPNEQFF. The CDR3 DNA reads as TGTGCCAGCAGCTCACGGGACGGGACTAACACGCCCAATGAGCAGTTCTTC. The rearrangement uses TRBV7-2 and TRBJ2-1, with TRBD2 matching 7 bases. CDR3 length: 17 amino acids. After removal of 4 bases from V and 6 bases from J, the junction contained 15 bases not matched to a gene. Germline lookup yields CDR1 SGHTA and CDR2 FQGNSA.